One and the same sample provided the 13 T cell receptor beta chains below, sequenced in a study of cytomegalovirus exposure and HLA in healthy donors. Generated by immunoSEQ multiplex PCR, the TCRdb table keeps only in-frame clones and is missing some. This table has 150,000 to 200,000 clones, about 81% appearing once. Input material: PBMCs. The receptors shown here come from a woman aged 25-40 years in good health and CMV-seronegative.

The V and J genes are TRBV2 and TRBJ1-2, with 9 nucleotides matching TRBD1. J was trimmed by 6 bases and V by 6 bases; bases with no gene match: 8. Germline V lookup: CDR1 SNHLY, CDR2 FYNNEI. The CDR3 is 14 residues long. CDR3 amino acids: CASRGTGPLDGYTF. CDR3 nucleotides: TGTGCCAGCAGGGGGACAGGGCCTCTTGATGGCTACACCTTC. The full variable domain, its missing parts supplied by reference TRBV2 and TRBJ1-2, is EPEVTQTPSHQVTQMGQEVILRCVPISNHLYFYWYRQILGQKVEFLVSFYNNEISEKSEIFDDQFSVERPDGSNFTLKIRSTKLEDSAMYFCASRGTGPLDGYTFGSGTRLTVV.

In this sample, this clone turned up once. The chain couples TRBV9 to TRBJ2-7, with 10 nucleotides matching TRBD2. Losses at the gene ends were 0 bases for V and 5 bases for J; bases not matched to a gene: 5. Germline lookup yields CDR1 SGDLS and CDR2 YYNGEE. The length of the CDR3 is 15 residues. CDR3 nucleotides: TGTGCCAGCAGCGTAGATAGCGGGAGGTCAAACGAGCAGTACTTC. Residues: CASSVDSGRSNEQYF. Based on the CDR3 plus reference TRBV9 and TRBJ2-7, the full variable domain is DSGVTQTPKHLITATGQRVTLRCSPRSGDLSVYWYQQSLDQGLQFLIQYYNGEERAKGNILERFSAQQFPDLHSELNLSSLELGDSALYFCASSVDSGRSNEQYFGPGTRLTVT.

The chain couples TRBV30 to TRBJ1-4; D possibly corresponds to TRBD1 (5 bases). V lost 3 bases and J 4 bases, leaving 15 bases between the germline ends. Per germline, CDR1 GTSNPN and CDR2 SVGIG (reference sequence). This CDR3 region has 15 residues. As DNA, the CDR3 is TGTGCCTGGAGGGGCGGGGGAATCATTAATGAAAAACTGTTTTTT. Translation gives CAWRGGGIINEKLFF.

The genes are TRBV5-1 and TRBJ2-7, with D possibly matching TRBD1 (6 bases). Germline V gives CDR1 SGHRS, CDR2 YFSETQ. The V end was cut by 4 bases, the J end by 7 bases, with 15 bases between. This CDR3 comprises 13 residues. CDR3 sequence reads: CASSGGSGKEQYF. CDR3 bases: TGCGCCAGCAGCGGGGGCTCAGGAAAAGAGCAGTACTTC.

The V gene is TRBV9, the J gene TRBJ2-3, with TRBD2 matching over 8 bases. The ends lost 3 bases at V and 4 bases at J; junction bases unmatched: 13. The germline CDR1 and CDR2 sequences are SGDLS and YYNGEE. This CDR3 has 17 amino acids. CDR3 sequence reads: CASSGGWSPGGADTQYF. The DNA of the CDR3 is TGTGCCAGCAGCGGGGGATGGTCCCCGGGAGGGGCAGATACGCAGTATTTT.

This clone was seen just once. The J gene is TRBJ1-1, the V gene TRBV19, with 8 bases that match TRBD1. The length of the CDR3 is 15 residues. Germline V CDR1 and CDR2: LNHDA, SQIVND (reference sequence). The V gene end was trimmed by 5 bases and the J gene end by 6 bases; junction bases not matched to a gene: 11. This CDR3 reads CASSVVEDREPEAFF. CDR3 bases: TGTGCCAGTAGTGTGGTGGAGGACAGGGAACCTGAAGCTTTCTTT.

The V and J genes are TRBV2 and TRBJ2-2; 8 bases are shared with TRBD2. This CDR3 is built from 17 residues. V shed 1 base and J 7 bases; nucleotides not matched to a gene: 11. Germline values: CDR1 SNHLY, CDR2 FYNNEI. CDR3 coding DNA: TGTGCCAGCAGTGAAGGGGCGGGGGGCCCTAGAAACGGGGAGCTGTTTTTT. Translation: CASSEGAGGPRNGELFF.

The chain carries TRBV4-2 and TRBJ2-4; 8 bases are a match to TRBD1. The V segment lost 2 bases and the J segment 8 bases; nucleotides outside the gene matches: 11. In germline, CDR1 is LGHNA, CDR2 YNFKEQ. The CDR3 spans 16 residues. The CDR3 DNA follows: TGTGCCAGCAGCCAACTAGGACAGGGCGGTATTTACATTCAGTACTTC. Its translation: CASSQLGQGGIYIQYF.

The J gene is TRBJ2-1, the V gene TRBV2; 14 bases match TRBD2. CDR3 size: 16 residues. The V and J ends lost 7 bases and 8 bases, in that order; junction bases with no gene match: 10. The V gene's germline CDR1 is SNHLY and CDR2 FYNNEI. CDR3 residues: CASIQTSGGGRDEQFF. CDR3 DNA sequence: TGTGCCAGCATTCAGACTAGCGGGGGGGGCAGGGATGAGCAGTTCTTC.

This CDR3 is CASSQMGTEYNSPLHF. CDR3 coding DNA: TGTGCCAGCAGCCAAATGGGGACAGAGTATAATTCACCCCTCCACTTT. The chain employs TRBV4-2 and TRBJ1-6; 7 nucleotides line up with TRBD1. The CDR3 sequence is 16 residues long. CDR1 and CDR2 from the germline V gene are LGHNA and YNFKEQ. With V trimmed by 2 bases and J by 4 bases, 5 bases remained unmatched.

This clone was counted a single time. The chain recombines TRBV19 with TRBJ1-2; 10 bases match TRBD1. The trim removed 5 bases at V and 4 bases at J, leaving 7 bases unmatched. The germline V gene has CDR1 LNHDA and CDR2 SQIVND (reference sequence). This CDR3 contains 15 residues. The CDR3, as DNA: TGTGCCAGTAGTGGGCCGGGACAGGGGACCTATGGCTACACCTTC. This gives the protein CASSGPGQGTYGYTF.

CDR3 bases: TGTGCCAGCTCTCCTACACTTGGACAGGTGAACACTGAAGCTTTCTTT. Its protein product is CASSPTLGQVNTEAFF. V gene TRBV18 combines with J gene TRBJ1-1, with 7 bases aligning to TRBD1. The CDR3 has 16 amino acids. J was trimmed by 0 bases and V by 6 bases; bases with no gene match: 10. The germline V gene encodes CDR1 KGHSH and CDR2 LQKENI.

The chain couples TRBV9 to TRBJ2-2, with 10 bases that match TRBD2. From germline, CDR1 is SGDLS and CDR2 YYNGEE. This CDR3 comprises 16 residues. The J segment lost 7 bases and the V segment lost 3 bases, leaving 9 bases of the junction unmatched. The CDR3 region is CASSAFGTSVNGELFF. The CDR3 nucleotides are TGTGCCAGCAGCGCCTTCGGGACTAGCGTCAACGGGGAGCTGTTTTTT. Together with reference TRBV9 and TRBJ2-2, the CDR3 gives the full variable domain: DSGVTQTPKHLITATGQRVTLRCSPRSGDLSVYWYQQSLDQGLQFLIQYYNGEERAKGNILERFSAQQFPDLHSELNLSSLELGDSALYFCASSAFGTSVNGELFFGEGSRLTVL.